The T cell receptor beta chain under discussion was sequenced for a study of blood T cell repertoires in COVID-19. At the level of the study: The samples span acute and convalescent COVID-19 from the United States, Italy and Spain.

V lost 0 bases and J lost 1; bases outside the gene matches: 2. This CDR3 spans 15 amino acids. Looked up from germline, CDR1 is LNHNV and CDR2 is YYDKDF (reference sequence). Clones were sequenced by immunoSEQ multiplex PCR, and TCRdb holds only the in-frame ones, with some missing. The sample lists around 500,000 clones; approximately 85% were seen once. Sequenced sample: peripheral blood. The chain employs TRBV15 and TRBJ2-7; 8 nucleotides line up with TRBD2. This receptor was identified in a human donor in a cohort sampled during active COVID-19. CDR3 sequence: CATSRDPSGSYEQYF. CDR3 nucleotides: TGTGCCACCAGCAGAGATCCTAGCGGGTCCTACGAGCAGTACTTC.